These 18 T cell receptor beta chains came from one sample sequenced in a study of Ad26.COV2.S vaccination and SARS-CoV-2 variants. Data came from immunoSEQ multiplex PCR; TCRdb stores just in-frame clones and leaves some out. The sample has 380,000 or so clones; approximately 90% are singletons. Treatment reported: about 20 received Ad26.COV2.S at low or high dose, single or two shots; five or six received placebo; per-sample allocation not given. Sampling was performed 63 days after the first vaccine or placebo injection. This material consisted of peripheral blood, taken in a trial of Ad26.COV2.S vaccine versus placebo. These receptors originate from a person between 18 and 60 years old who received the Ad26.COV2.S COVID-19 vaccine or a placebo.

The V gene is TRBV5-4, the J gene TRBJ1-4, with D perhaps matching TRBD1 (5 bases). The CDR3 consists of 16 residues. CDR1 is SGHNT, CDR2 YYREEE, per germline (reference sequence). The V end lost 4 bases, the J end lost 7 bases, and 20 bases lay between the germline ends. DNA for the CDR3: TGTGCCAGCAGCAAAACGTCACCCACTGGGGGTGAAAAACTGTTTTTT. Residues: CASSKTSPTGGEKLFF.

V and J are TRBV28 and TRBJ1-2; D perhaps matches TRBD1 (6 bases). V shed 4 bases and J shed 7 bases, with 10 bases lying between them. Per germline, CDR1 MDHEN and CDR2 SYDVKM. The CDR3 runs 12 residues. DNA for the CDR3: TGTGCCAGCAGTTATCCAGGGGCTGGCTACACCTTC. This gives the protein CASSYPGAGYTF.

This chain links TRBV30 with TRBJ2-7, with D possibly TRBD1 on 5 matching bases. Germline CDR1 is GTSNPN and CDR2 is SVGIG (reference sequence). The CDR3 has 13 residues. Trimming took 4 bases from V and 3 from J, leaving 13 bases between them. The CDR3 loop is CAWIKTGNYEQYF. Written as DNA, the CDR3 is TGTGCCTGGATCAAAACAGGAAACTACGAGCAGTACTTC.

V gene TRBV6-5 combines with J gene TRBJ2-7, with D hard to call. This CDR3 is 13 amino acids long. Trimming cost V 4 bases and J 4 bases, with 11 bases left between them. CDR1 is MNHEY, CDR2 SVGAGI, per germline. The CDR3 spells CASSSSIGYEQYF. CDR3 bases: TGTGCCAGCAGTTCCAGCATAGGATACGAGCAGTACTTC.

The CDR3 spells CASSSGAGRYEQYF. The CDR3, as DNA: TGTGCCAGCAGCTCAGGGGCAGGGAGGTACGAGCAGTACTTC. V usage is TRBV7-9 and J usage is TRBJ2-7; D may match TRBD1 or TRBD2 (6 bases each). V lost 4 bases, J lost 4 bases, and 14 bases lay in between. The CDR3 extends over 14 amino acids. Germline assignment: CDR1 SEHNR and CDR2 FQNEAQ (reference sequence).

V is TRBV30 and J is TRBJ2-1, with a weak D call TRBD2 (6 bases). The CDR3 covers 13 residues. Trimming cost V 2 bases and J 8 bases, with 13 bases left between them. The germline V gene has CDR1 GTSNPN and CDR2 SVGIG (reference sequence). CDR3 nucleotide sequence: TGTGCCTGGAGTTACGGGGGATGGGATGAGCAGTTCTTC. Its translation is CAWSYGGWDEQFF.

The chain recombines TRBV7-2 with TRBJ2-1, with 9 bases fitting TRBD2. Trimming removed 5 bases from V and 5 bases from J; junction bases left unmatched: 7. CDR1 and CDR2 (germline): SGHTA, FQGNSA. The CDR3 contains 15 residues. CDR3 in amino acids: CASSGSLAGNNEQFF. The CDR3 coding sequence is TGTGCCAGCAGCGGATCACTAGCGGGTAACAATGAGCAGTTCTTC.

The V call is TRBV7-2, the J call TRBJ2-5; the D is unclear. Germline CDR1 and CDR2: SGHTA and FQGNSA. V dropped 1 base and J dropped 9 bases, with 24 bases sitting between them. CDR3 length: 17 amino acids. The CDR3 nucleotides are TGTGCCAGCAGCTTAGTCCCGACAAGGGCCGCTGTGTATGCCCAGTACTTC. It codes for CASSLVPTRAAVYAQYF.

The chain links TRBV29-1 to TRBJ2-5, with 9 nucleotides matching TRBD1. CDR3 size: 15 residues. Looked up from germline, CDR1 is SQVTM and CDR2 is ANQGSEA. The ends lost 3 bases at V and 4 bases at J; junction bases unmatched: 9. DNA of the CDR3: TGCAGCGTTGATGGACAGGGGAGCGTGAGAGAGACCCAGTACTTC. This gives the protein CSVDGQGSVRETQYF.

The chain is built from TRBV7-9 and TRBJ1-1; D remains ambiguous. Trimming left V 1 base short and J 2 bases short, with 8 bases between. There are 14 residues in the CDR3. CDR1 and CDR2 (germline): SEHNR, FQNEAQ (reference sequence). The CDR3 DNA reads as TGTGCCAGCAGCTTAGAGGAGCTTAACACTGAAGCTTTCTTT. The encoded protein is CASSLEELNTEAFF. Looking up the rest from reference TRBV7-9 and TRBJ1-1 gives the full variable domain: DTGVSQNPRHKITKRGQNVTFRCDPISEHNRLYWYRQTLGQGPEFLTYFQNEAQLEKSRLLSDRFSAERPKGSFSTLEIQRTEQGDSAMYLCASSLEELNTEAFFGQGTRLTVV.

The chain uses TRBV10-3 and TRBJ1-1; TRBD1 aligns across 8 bases. The germline gives CDR1 ENHRY, CDR2 SYGVKD. V dropped 5 bases and J dropped 1; count of bases not matched to a gene: 6. The CDR3 length is 15 residues. This CDR3 reads CAISPRTGTNTEAFF. The CDR3 DNA reads TGTGCCATCAGTCCACGGACAGGGACGAACACTGAAGCTTTCTTT.

This chain uses TRBV19 with TRBJ1-2, with D unclear. CDR1 and CDR2 (germline): LNHDA, SQIVND (reference sequence). Trimming left V 5 bases short and J 4 bases short, with 11 bases between. This CDR3 region has 13 residues. Here the CDR3 DNA reads TGTGCCAGTAGTCGGACGGTGGTCTATGGCTACACCTTC. Its translation is CASSRTVVYGYTF.

This clone is a singleton in its sample. This chain uses TRBV5-1 with TRBJ2-2; 8 bases are shared with TRBD2. V was clipped by 4 bases and J by 4 bases; unmatched bases: 6. Germline V gives CDR1 SGHRS, CDR2 YFSETQ. The CDR3 is 15 residues long. The CDR3 sequence: CASSPRGEVTGELFF. CDR3 coding DNA: TGCGCCAGCAGCCCGCGGGGGGAGGTCACCGGGGAGCTGTTTTTT. The full variable domain, in which reference TRBV5-1 and TRBJ2-2 provide the parts outside the CDR3, is KAGVTQTPRYLIKTRGQQVTLSCSPISGHRSVSWYQQTPGQGLQFLFEYFSETQRNKGNFPGRFSGRQFSNSRSEMNVSTLELGDSALYLCASSPRGEVTGELFFGEGSRLTVL.

The genes are TRBV9 and TRBJ2-1; D is perhaps TRBD1 (6 bases). V lost 3 bases, J lost 10 bases, and 14 bases lay in between. This CDR3 is built from 13 residues. Germline V gene lookup returns CDR1 SGDLS and CDR2 YYNGEE. CDR3 nucleotides: TGTGCCAGCAGCGGACAACAGGGTTGGGAGCAGTTCTTC. As protein: CASSGQQGWEQFF. The whole variable domain, remainder taken from reference TRBV9 and TRBJ2-1, is DSGVTQTPKHLITATGQRVTLRCSPRSGDLSVYWYQQSLDQGLQFLIQYYNGEERAKGNILERFSAQQFPDLHSELNLSSLELGDSALYFCASSGQQGWEQFFGPGTRLTVL.

This chain links TRBV6-2 or TRBV6-3 with TRBJ2-5; 10 bases line up with TRBD2. J was trimmed by 4 bases and V by 0 bases; bases with no gene match: 5. This CDR3 comprises 16 residues. Germline values: CDR1 MNHEY, CDR2 SVGEGT. The CDR3 reads CASSYSLAGARETQYF. In DNA, the CDR3 is TGTGCCAGCAGTTACTCTCTAGCGGGAGCCAGAGAGACCCAGTACTTC.

This clone was observed a single time. The chain uses TRBV19 and TRBJ1-2; D remains ambiguous. This CDR3 is built from 17 residues. The germline V gene encodes CDR1 LNHDA and CDR2 SQIVND (reference sequence). The germline V and J ends were trimmed by 1 base and 1 base, with 16 bases remaining between them. CDR3 DNA: TGTGCCAGTAGTATAGTTGCCCGGGCAGAACTTAACTATGGCTACACCTTC. Protein sequence: CASSIVARAELNYGYTF.

J is TRBJ1-1 and V is TRBV7-9; no reliable D call. Trimming shortened V by 5 bases and J by 7 bases, and 11 bases separated the two germline ends. The CDR3 sequence is 12 residues long. Germline lookup yields CDR1 SEHNR and CDR2 FQNEAQ (reference sequence). CDR3 DNA sequence: TGTGCCAGCAGCACGGGGTCGGGTGAAGCTTTCTTT. Its translation: CASSTGSGEAFF.

The V gene is TRBV24-1, the J gene TRBJ2-1, with TRBD2 matching over 7 bases. V dropped 4 bases and J dropped 15; count of bases not matched to a gene: 5. Per germline, CDR1 KGHDR and CDR2 SFDVKD. The CDR3 is made up of 11 amino acids. The CDR3 region is CATSDSTSLFF. DNA for the CDR3: TGTGCCACCAGTGACTCGACTAGCCTGTTCTTC.